Each of the 25 T cell receptor beta chains below was sequenced from the same sample in a study of OX40 agonist ivuxolimab in advanced cancers. Using immunoSEQ multiplex PCR, the repertoire was profiled, and TCRdb retains in-frame clones only, with some absent. This sample has some 80,000 clones, with approximately 84% found just once. Here the sequenced sample was CD4+ or CD8+ T cells sorted from blood, taken in a trial of the OX40 agonist ivuxolimab. These receptors were obtained from an adult with an advanced solid tumor such as melanoma, head and neck, liver or kidney cancer.

This clone turned up a few times. V is TRBV7-2 and J is TRBJ1-5, with D possibly matching TRBD1 (6 bases). The CDR3 covers 13 residues. Trimming left V 8 bases short and J 3 bases short, with 11 bases between. Germline loops: CDR1 SGHTA, CDR2 FQGNSA. The CDR3 spells CASQGQANQPQHF. CDR3 sequence (DNA): TGTGCCAGCCAGGGGCAGGCCAATCAGCCCCAGCATTTT. Supplemented by reference TRBV7-2 and TRBJ1-5, the full variable domain reads GAGVSQSPSNKVTEKGKDVELRCDPISGHTALYWYRQSLGQGLEFLIYFQGNSAPDKSGLPSDRFSAERTGGSVSTLTIQRTQQEDSAVYLCASQGQANQPQHFGDGTRLSIL.

The chain couples TRBV5-6 to TRBJ2-7, with 8 bases fitting TRBD2. CDR3 length equals 14 residues. Trimming at V came to 2 bases and at J to 3 bases, leaving 4 bases not matched to a gene. From germline, CDR1 is SGHDT and CDR2 YYEEEE. CDR3 region: CASSFRLAGYEQYF. The DNA for the CDR3 is TGTGCCAGCAGCTTTCGGCTAGCGGGCTACGAGCAGTACTTC.

The chain is built from TRBV4-3 and TRBJ2-7; weak D call: TRBD1 (5 bases). Germline V gives CDR1 LGHNA, CDR2 YSLEER. CDR3 length: 16 amino acids. V lost 0 bases and J 1 base, leaving 13 bases between the germline ends. CDR3 protein: CASSQDFRRTSYEQYF. CDR3 nucleotides: TGCGCCAGCAGCCAAGACTTCCGACGGACATCCTACGAGCAGTACTTC.

The chain employs TRBV4-3 and TRBJ1-6, with TRBD1 as a possible D gene (6 bases). The ends were cut back, 4 bases at V and 10 bases at J, with 23 bases in the middle. Germline V gene lookup returns CDR1 LGHNA and CDR2 YSLEER. The CDR3 length is 17 residues. This CDR3 is CASSRLLGGGGESPLHF. CDR3 coding DNA: TGCGCCAGCAGCCGGCTCCTGGGGGGGGGCGGCGAGTCACCCCTCCACTTT.

This rearrangement joins TRBV6-1 to TRBJ1-4; D is ambiguous. Germline assignment: CDR1 MNHNS and CDR2 SASEGT. Deletions cut 6 bases from V and 0 bases from J, with 8 bases between. The CDR3 totals 14 residues. The CDR3 DNA reads as TGTGCCAGCAGAAGTCGGGCAACTAATGAAAAACTGTTTTTT. Its protein is CASRSRATNEKLFF.

This chain links TRBV7-2 with TRBJ2-4, with D possibly matching TRBD2 (6 bases). V lost 3 bases and J lost 9, with 12 bases in between. The CDR3 extends over 13 amino acids. Germline V gene data show CDR1 as SGHTA and CDR2 as FQGNSA. The CDR3 coding sequence is TGTGCCAGCAGCTTTAGGGACTCCCTCATTCAGTACTTC. This translates into CASSFRDSLIQYF.

This clone was observed a few times. The J gene is TRBJ1-5, the V gene TRBV28, with a possible D match to TRBD1 (5 bases). V was cut by 7 bases and J by 6 bases, with 22 bases left in between. CDR3 length: 16 amino acids. The V gene's germline CDR1 is MDHEN and CDR2 SYDVKM. The CDR3 spells CASKGRAYGTTQPQHF. CDR3 nucleotide sequence: TGTGCCAGCAAGGGCAGGGCCTACGGGACGACTCAGCCCCAGCATTTT. The full variable domain, completed using reference TRBV28 and TRBJ1-5, is DVKVTQSSRYLVKRTGEKVFLECVQDMDHENMFWYRQDPGLGLRLIYFSYDVKMKEKGDIPEGYSVSREKKERFSLILESASTNQTSMYLCASKGRAYGTTQPQHFGDGTRLSIL.

In its sample, this clone was seen a few times. The J gene is TRBJ2-5, the V gene TRBV5-4; possible D gene TRBD1, 6 bases. CDR1 and CDR2 (germline): SGHNT, YYREEE (reference sequence). Trimming took off 2 bases at V and 5 bases at J, with 16 bases between the two ends. The CDR3 length is 15 residues. As DNA, the CDR3 is TGTGCCAGCAGCTTTCCCAGGGGTGGGGAGGAGACCCAGTACTTC. Its translation is CASSFPRGGEETQYF.

For this clone: Germline is not matched at one junction end, which may reflect a read error. V gene TRBV29-1 combines with J gene TRBJ1-1, with a possible D match to TRBD1 (5 bases). Germline V gene data show CDR1 as SQVTM and CDR2 as ANQGSEA. The CDR3 has 14 residues. CDR3 DNA sequence: TGCAGCGTGGAAGGGCGAGGGGCCTACACTGAAGCTTTCTTT. This gives the protein CSVEGRGAYTEAFF.

The chain joins TRBV5-1 to TRBJ2-5; unclear D gene. The ends were cut back, 0 bases at V and 0 bases at J, with 9 bases in the middle. The CDR3 extends over 15 amino acids. CDR1 is SGHRS, CDR2 YFSETQ, per germline. The CDR3 DNA reads as TGCGCCAGCAGCTTGGATACAGCGTACCAAGAGACCCAGTACTTC. Amino acids: CASSLDTAYQETQYF.

J is TRBJ2-2 and V is TRBV10-1; TRBD1 matches 9 bases. V lost 2 bases and J lost 5; bases outside the gene matches: 6. Germline V gene sequence: CDR1 WNHNN, CDR2 SYGVQD (reference sequence). This CDR3 is built from 16 residues. The chain's CDR3 is CASSEDRGSITGELFF. CDR3 bases: TGCGCCAGCAGTGAGGACAGGGGGTCGATAACCGGGGAGCTGTTTTTT.

The V gene is TRBV6-6, the J gene TRBJ1-4; possibly TRBD1 for D (5 bases). The germline V gene encodes CDR1 MNHNY and CDR2 SVGAGI (reference sequence). The V gene lost 8 bases and the J gene lost 5 bases, with 12 bases spanning the gap. The CDR3 covers 13 residues. The CDR3 loop is CASQPGVNEKLFF. As DNA, the CDR3 is TGTGCCAGCCAACCGGGGGTCAATGAAAAACTGTTTTTT.

The chain couples TRBV28 to TRBJ1-4; a weak D match, TRBD1 (5 bases). Germline V gene sequence: CDR1 MDHEN, CDR2 SYDVKM. The CDR3 has 13 residues. Trimming pared 10 bases from V and 6 bases from J, leaving 15 bases between. CDR3 DNA: TGTGCCACTTGGGGGAGCGTTTATGAAAAACTGTTTTTT. Encoded protein: CATWGSVYEKLFF.

This clone has only a few counts. The chain links TRBV12-5 to TRBJ1-1, with D possibly TRBD1 on 6 matching bases. Germline V gene sequence: CDR1 LGHNT, CDR2 FRNRAP. V was shortened by 6 bases and J by 7 bases, with 12 bases between the two germline ends. The CDR3 length is 12 residues. DNA of the CDR3: TGTGCTAGTGGGGAACAGGGCGGTGAAGCTTTCTTT. It translates to CASGEQGGEAFF.

The chain joins TRBV5-1 to TRBJ2-7; D possibly corresponds to TRBD2 (6 bases). The CDR3 covers 13 residues. Trimming shortened V by 0 bases and J by 6 bases, and 10 bases separated the two germline ends. CDR1 is SGHRS, CDR2 YFSETQ, per germline. The CDR3 is CASSLEVEGEQYF. CDR3 sequence (DNA): TGCGCCAGCAGCTTGGAAGTGGAGGGCGAGCAGTACTTC. The full variable domain, rest sourced from reference TRBV5-1 and TRBJ2-7, is KAGVTQTPRYLIKTRGQQVTLSCSPISGHRSVSWYQQTPGQGLQFLFEYFSETQRNKGNFPGRFSGRQFSNSRSEMNVSTLELGDSALYLCASSLEVEGEQYFGPGTRLTVT.

The chain is built from TRBV5-4 and TRBJ1-2, with D possibly TRBD1 on 6 matching bases. The germline V gene has CDR1 SGHNT and CDR2 YYREEE (reference sequence). V lost 3 bases and J lost 9, with 24 bases in between. CDR3 length: 16 residues. For the CDR3, the DNA is TGTGCCAGCAGCTCCTCGACAGGAAGAGCCTCTCTAAGCTACACCTTC. This translates into CASSSSTGRASLSYTF. The full variable domain, in which reference TRBV5-4 and TRBJ1-2 provide the parts outside the CDR3, is ETGVTQSPTHLIKTRGQQVTLRCSSQSGHNTVSWYQQALGQGPQFIFQYYREEENGRGNFPPRFSGLQFPNYSSELNVNALELDDSALYLCASSSSTGRASLSYTFGSGTRLTVV.

The sample holds one count of this clone. The CDR3 loop reads CASSLGGGTRSYNSPLHF. CDR3 bases: TGTGCCAGCAGCTTGGGAGGGGGGACGAGGTCCTATAATTCACCCCTCCACTTT. The rearrangement links TRBV5-4 to TRBJ1-6, with a tentative D call TRBD1 (6 bases). The length of the CDR3 is 18 residues. Germline V gene data show CDR1 as SGHNT and CDR2 as YYREEE (reference sequence). Trimming shortened V by 0 bases and J by 1 base, and 14 bases separated the two germline ends.

This rearrangement joins TRBV6-6 to TRBJ2-7; D possibly matches TRBD1 or TRBD2 (5 bases each). Trimming stripped 6 bases from V and 1 base from J, with 7 bases between. CDR1 MNHNY and CDR2 SVGAGI come from the germline V gene (reference sequence). The CDR3 runs 12 residues. The CDR3 region is CASRGDSYEQYF. The CDR3 DNA reads as TGTGCCAGCAGGGGGGATTCCTACGAGCAGTACTTC.

This chain joins TRBV9 and TRBJ2-1, with 10 bases that match TRBD2. The CDR3 has 17 residues. Germline CDR1 and CDR2: SGDLS and YYNGEE. Losses at the gene ends were 1 base for V and 8 bases for J; bases not matched to a gene: 12. The DNA for the CDR3 is TGTGCCAGCAGCGTACAACCTAGCGGGAGCCGTTACCATGAGCAGTTCTTC. Protein product: CASSVQPSGSRYHEQFF.

This chain uses TRBV6-1 with TRBJ1-5, with 8 bases identical to TRBD1. Germline V gives CDR1 MNHNS, CDR2 SASEGT. CDR3 length equals 14 residues. The V gene end was trimmed by 4 bases and the J gene end by 2 bases; junction bases not matched to a gene: 1. The CDR3 is CASSVQGGNQPQHF. The CDR3 nucleotides are TGTGCCAGCAGTGTACAGGGGGGCAATCAGCCCCAGCATTTT.

The V and J genes are TRBV29-1 and TRBJ2-7; TRBD2 might be the D (5 bases). This CDR3 region has 12 residues. The ends were cut back, 6 bases at V and 4 bases at J, with 13 bases in the middle. Germline assignment: CDR1 SQVTM and CDR2 ANQGSEA. The chain's CDR3 is CSVRLTGYEQYF. The DNA for the CDR3 is TGCAGCGTCCGACTCACGGGGTACGAGCAGTACTTC.

J is TRBJ1-5 and V is TRBV7-5. TRBV7-5 is shown as a pseudogene. The CDR3 loop spans 16 amino acids. This CDR3 reads CVRSLRRDGSNQPQHF. Here the CDR3 DNA reads TGTGTCAGAAGCTTACGCCGGGACGGTAGCAATCAGCCCCAGCATTTT.

The chain combines TRBV15 with TRBJ1-5, with D possibly TRBD1 on 6 matching bases. V lost 0 bases to trimming and J lost 4 bases, with 22 bases between them. The CDR3 has 19 residues. Germline V gives CDR1 LNHNV, CDR2 YYDKDF (reference sequence). CDR3 protein: CATSRDRAPKGGENQPQHF. Here the CDR3 DNA reads TGTGCCACCAGCAGAGATCGGGCACCCAAGGGGGGTGAGAATCAGCCCCAGCATTTT.

The chain carries TRBV11-2 and TRBJ2-7; D uncertain. There are 16 residues in the CDR3. Germline-derived CDR1 and CDR2 are SGHAT and FQNNGV. V dropped 1 base and J dropped 3 bases, with 16 bases sitting between them. The CDR3 DNA reads TGTGCCAGCAGCTTAGTCTCGCCCTACAACAACTACGAGCAGTACTTC. The encoded protein is CASSLVSPYNNYEQYF. Full variable domain (rest looked up from reference TRBV11-2 and TRBJ2-7): EAGVAQSPRYKIIEKRQSVAFWCNPISGHATLYWYQQILGQGPKLLIQFQNNGVVDDSQLPKDRFSAERLKGVDSTLKIQPAKLEDSAVYLCASSLVSPYNNYEQYFGPGTRLTVT.

This clone was recorded once. The chain combines TRBV5-1 with TRBJ2-7; 11 nucleotides line up with TRBD2. The ends lost 0 bases at V and 5 bases at J; junction bases unmatched: 4. The CDR3 length is 15 residues. Germline CDR1 reads SGHRS; CDR2 reads YFSETQ. CDR3: CASSLERLAGNEQYF. The DNA of the CDR3 is TGCGCCAGCAGCTTGGAAAGACTAGCGGGGAACGAGCAGTACTTC. Supplemented by reference TRBV5-1 and TRBJ2-7, the full variable domain reads KAGVTQTPRYLIKTRGQQVTLSCSPISGHRSVSWYQQTPGQGLQFLFEYFSETQRNKGNFPGRFSGRQFSNSRSEMNVSTLELGDSALYLCASSLERLAGNEQYFGPGTRLTVT.